This entry describes one TCR beta chain. This sample stems from a study of blood T cell repertoires in COVID-19. The wider study: Whether acute or convalescent, the COVID-19 samples came from the United States, Italy and Spain. T cells, B-cell-depleted T cells, or PBMCs supplied cDNA or gDNA.

In the authors' workflow: Reference gene primers were amplified, and this amplification served to estimate nucleated cell counts. The table came from immunoSEQ multiplex PCR; TCRdb's copy has only in-frame clones and leaves some out. V, J and clone size are those of that table, while D and trimming were read from the DNA. Of about 180,000 clones listed, about 90% are singletons. The sequenced sample consisted of peripheral blood. The receptor's source is a man aged 65-85 years with active or convalescent COVID-19.

CDR3 sequence reads: CASSQDAGTGANVLTF. CDR3 nucleotide sequence: TGCGCCAGCAGCCAAGATGCGGGAACTGGGGCCAACGTCCTGACTTTC. J is TRBJ2-6 and V is TRBV4-3; D possibly corresponds to TRBD2 (6 bases). This CDR3 has 16 amino acids. Trimming removed 0 bases at V and 2 bases at J, with 8 bases between. Germline V gives CDR1 LGHNA, CDR2 YSLEER.